This TCR beta chain comes out of a study of blood T cell repertoires in COVID-19. Study summary: Samples came from the United States, Italy and Spain, spanning acute and convalescent COVID-19. In each case, the material was cDNA or gDNA derived from T cells, B-cell-depleted T cells, or PBMCs.

Germline values: CDR1 SGHVS, CDR2 FQNEAQ. The trim removed 5 bases at V and 6 bases at J, leaving 13 bases unmatched. This CDR3 is built from 16 residues. This clone was seen a few times. Per the original data handling: From reference gene primer amplification, estimates of nucleated cell counts were derived. Sequencing used immunoSEQ multiplex PCR; TCRdb keeps in-frame clones, though not all of them. D and trimming were read from the DNA, whereas the V and J calls and clone size are those reported in that table. Of approximately 260,000 clones listed, 75% to 85% are singletons. Source material: peripheral blood. The source of this sequence is a woman aged 55 to 70 with active or convalescent COVID-19. The V gene is TRBV7-8, the J gene TRBJ2-7; 10 positions match TRBD2. In nucleotides, the CDR3 is TGTGCCAGCAGCCGAACCCAAGCGGGGGGGATTGGCGAGCAGTACTTC. It codes for CASSRTQAGGIGEQYF.